Listed below are T cell receptor beta chains from one sample, sequenced in a study of blood T cell repertoires in COVID-19. TCRdb's copy holds only in-frame clones and misses some; the assay was immunoSEQ multiplex PCR. The data show about 150,000 clones, 80% to 90% seen once. Input material: peripheral blood. These receptors originate from an older man with acute or convalescent COVID-19. Each CDR3 is given with its conserved first and last residue. A D gene is named only where the DNA matches it firmly. Where a row states a size, it is once, few, many or the class of an expanded clone; other rows omit it.

TRBV7-2	-	TRBD2	TRBJ2-1	TGTGCCAGCAGCTTAGGACTAGCGGGAGTGAATGAGCAGTTCTTC	CASSLGLAGVNEQFF
TRBV5-1	few	-	TRBJ2-7	TGCGCCATCGACACCTACGAGCAGTACTTC	CAIDTYEQYF
TRBV6-1	-	-	TRBJ1-5	TGTGCCAGCAGTGCCTCAGCAGGGATGTCGTACAGCAATCAGCCCCAGCATTTT	CASSASAGMSYSNQPQHF
TRBV6-2/TRBV6-3	-	-	TRBJ2-7	TGTGCCAGCAGTTACGCGGCGGGCTCCTACGAGCAGTACTTC	CASSYAAGSYEQYF
TRBV28	-	TRBD1	TRBJ1-2	TGTGCCACCCCCTGGACAGGGGGCGGCAGGCTCTATGGCTACACCTTC	CATPWTGGGRLYGYTF
TRBV6-1	-	-	TRBJ1-4	TGTGCCAGCAGTGATCGACAGATTAATGAAAAACTGTTTTTT	CASSDRQINEKLFF
TRBV5-5	-	TRBD2	TRBJ2-2	TGTGCCAGCAGCTTTCTGGGGACTAGAGGGGCCGGGGAGCTGTTTTTT	CASSFLGTRGAGELFF
TRBV6-2/TRBV6-3	-	-	TRBJ1-2	TGTGCCAGCAGTCCGAGAACCGGGAAGACCTATGGCTACACCTTC	CASSPRTGKTYGYTF
TRBV9	-	TRBD2	TRBJ2-5	TGTGCCAGCAGCACCCTTGGGGGGGAAGAGACCCAGTACTTC	CASSTLGGEETQYF
TRBV25-1	-	TRBD2	TRBJ2-3	TGTGCCAGCAGTGACCGCGGGAGGGGGGCAGATACGCAGTATTTT	CASSDRGRGADTQYF
TRBV3-1/TRBV3-2	-	TRBD1	TRBJ1-1	TGTGCCAGCAGCCAGTTACAGGGCAGGACAGGGGGCACTGAAGCTTTCTTT	CASSQLQGRTGGTEAFF
TRBV5-5	-	-	TRBJ1-6	TGTGCCAGCAGCTTCGGCCCGGCGGCGGGGAATTCACCCCTCCACTTT	CASSFGPAAGNSPLHF
TRBV28	-	TRBD1	TRBJ1-5	TGTGCCAGCAGTATTCACTCCGGGACAGGGTTTCGCAATCAGCCCCAGCATTTT	CASSIHSGTGFRNQPQHF
TRBV19	-	-	TRBJ1-6	TGTGCCAGTAGCTCCTTCAGGGTTGGGGATAATTCACCCCTCCACTTT	CASSSFRVGDNSPLHF
TRBV5-4	once	TRBD1	TRBJ1-1	TGTGCCAGCAGCCCAGGACAGGCCTCAGGGAACACTGAAGCTTTCTTT	CASSPGQASGNTEAFF
TRBV5-1	-	TRBD2	TRBJ2-1	TGCGCCAGCAGCCAAGGACTAGCGGGAGGCGGGAATGAGCAGTTCTTC	CASSQGLAGGGNEQFF
TRBV28	once	-	TRBJ2-6	TGTGCCAGCAGTTCACCGACAGTTGGGGCCAACGTCCTGACTTTC	CASSSPTVGANVLTF
TRBV5-4	-	TRBD1	TRBJ1-1	TGTGCCAGCAGGGAACAGGGGGCGCCCACTGAAGCTTTCTTT	CASREQGAPTEAFF
TRBV5-6	-	-	TRBJ2-3	TGTGCCAGCAGCACCGTAGCAGGAGGGCCGCCAGATACGCAGTATTTT	CASSTVAGGPPDTQYF
TRBV27	-	TRBD1	TRBJ2-6	TGTGCCAGCAGTTCCCAAGGGACAGCCTTTTCTGGGGCCAACGTCCTGACTTTC	CASSSQGTAFSGANVLTF
TRBV7-9	-	TRBD2	TRBJ2-5	TGTGCCAGCAGCTTTTTCCTAGCGGGAGGTAAAGAGACCCAGTACTTC	CASSFFLAGGKETQYF
TRBV7-2	-	TRBD2	TRBJ2-5	TGTGCCAGCAGCCCGCTAGCGGGAGTCCGTGAGACCCAGTACTTC	CASSPLAGVRETQYF
TRBV7-9	-	-	TRBJ2-1	TGTGCCAGCAGCCCGACTAGTACGTACAATGAGCAGTTCTTC	CASSPTSTYNEQFF
TRBV12-3/TRBV12-4	few	-	TRBJ2-1	TGTGCCAGCAGTTTAACTCAGGGGCATGAGCAGTTCTTC	CASSLTQGHEQFF
TRBV27	once	TRBD2	TRBJ2-3	TGTGCCAGCAGTTTAGGCGGGAGGGGAGATACGCAGTATTTT	CASSLGGRGDTQYF
TRBV6-5	-	-	TRBJ1-1	TGTGCCAGCAGTTTGACAGGTAACACTGAAGCTTTCTTT	CASSLTGNTEAFF
TRBV2	-	TRBD1	TRBJ2-4	TGTGCCAGCAGGGACAGGGGACTAGCCAAAAACATTCAGTACTTC	CASRDRGLAKNIQYF
TRBV7-9	-	TRBD1	TRBJ2-7	TGTGCCAGCAGCCCCTGGGACAGCTCCTACGAGCAGTACTTC	CASSPWDSSYEQYF
TRBV10-3	-	TRBD1	TRBJ1-6	TGTGCCACCAGACAGGGGGCGAATTCACCCCTCCACTTT	CATRQGANSPLHF
TRBV2	-	-	TRBJ1-2	TGTGCCAGCAGTTCCCTGGGCGGGGACCTTTACTATGGCTACACCTTC	CASSSLGGDLYYGYTF
TRBV19	-	-	TRBJ1-1	TGTGCCAGTAGTTTCAGTGGGAACACTGAAGCTTTCTTT	CASSFSGNTEAFF
TRBV1	few	-	TRBJ1-5	TGCACCAGCAGCCAAGAAGTAAAGAGGGCAGGAAGGCAGCCCCAGCATTTT	CTSSQEVKRAGRQPQHF
TRBV6-5	-	TRBD2	TRBJ2-7	TGTGCCAGCTCCCCCGGGACTAGCGGGTACGAGCAGTACTTC	CASSPGTSGYEQYF
TRBV28	-	TRBD1	TRBJ1-4	TGTGCCAGCAGTTTAGGTAGCCAGGGGGCTTCTAATGAAAAACTGTTTTTT	CASSLGSQGASNEKLFF
TRBV2	-	TRBD2	TRBJ2-5	TGTGCCAGCAGCCGCCGGACTAGCGGGGCTCAAGAGACCCAGTACTTC	CASSRRTSGAQETQYF
TRBV7-2	-	TRBD1	TRBJ2-7	TGTGCCAGCAGCCTAGTAACAGGGGATCACTACGAGCAGTACTTC	CASSLVTGDHYEQYF
TRBV5-1	few	TRBD1	TRBJ2-5	TGCGCCAGCAGCACCACGGGACAGGGTGGGGAGACCCAGTACTTC	CASSTTGQGGETQYF
TRBV11-2	-	TRBD1	TRBJ2-5	TGTGCCAGCAGCTTAGGGGACAGGGCCCTGCAGACCCAGTACTTC	CASSLGDRALQTQYF
TRBV14	-	-	TRBJ2-1	TGTGCCAGCAGCCAAGATAGTTGGGAGCAGTTCTTC	CASSQDSWEQFF
TRBV6-1	-	TRBD2	TRBJ2-5	TGTGCCAGCAGTGAATCCGGACTAGCGCTGTGGTACTTC	CASSESGLALWYF
TRBV3-1/TRBV3-2	-	TRBD2	TRBJ2-5	TGTGCCAGCAGCCTACTAGCGGTCCAAGAGACCCAGTACTTC	CASSLLAVQETQYF
TRBV9	-	-	TRBJ2-1	TGTGCCAGCAGCGTCGGCTCCTACAATGAGCAGTTCTTC	CASSVGSYNEQFF
TRBV12-3/TRBV12-4	-	TRBD1	TRBJ1-2	TGTGCCAGCAGTTTAGGACAGGGGGATGGCTACACCTTC	CASSLGQGDGYTF
TRBV5-1	-	TRBD1	TRBJ1-6	TGCGCCAGCAGCTTGGGGGGACAGGGGAGTAATTCACCCCTCCACTTT	CASSLGGQGSNSPLHF
TRBV21-1	-	-	TRBJ1-1	TGTGCCAGCAGCAAAGAGGACGGCCGGAGGAGTGAAGCTTTCTTT	CASSKEDGRRSEAFF
TRBV19	-	-	TRBJ2-7	TGTGCCAGTAGTATCACAGTCTCCTACGAGCAGTACTTC	CASSITVSYEQYF
TRBV4-1	few	-	TRBJ2-7	TGCGCCAGCAGCCAAGACAGGGATATGTCGATCTACGAGCAGTACTTC	CASSQDRDMSIYEQYF
TRBV12-3/TRBV12-4	-	-	TRBJ2-7	TGTGCCAGCAGTGGACCTACGGGGGAGCAGTACTTC	CASSGPTGEQYF
TRBV9	-	-	TRBJ2-5	TGTGCCAGCAGCGTAGCTCTTCAAGAGACCCAGTACTTC	CASSVALQETQYF
TRBV7-3	-	TRBD2	TRBJ2-3	TGTGCCAGCAGCTTAAGACCTAGCGGGACGGCCACAGATACGCAGTATTTT	CASSLRPSGTATDTQYF
TRBV2	-	TRBD1	TRBJ2-1	TGTGCCAGCAGTAAAACGGGCGGGACAGGGCCGTTTGTTACGTACAATGAGCAGTTCTTC	CASSKTGGTGPFVTYNEQFF
TRBV28	-	TRBD1	TRBJ1-5	TGTGCCAGCAGCCGGGACAGTCTTCAGCCCCAGCATTTT	CASSRDSLQPQHF
TRBV4-2	-	-	TRBJ2-2	TGTGCCAGCAGCCAAGGTGGCGGGGGCCTTAACACCGGGGAGCTGTTTTTT	CASSQGGGGLNTGELFF
TRBV11-2	-	-	TRBJ2-7	TGTGCCAGCAGCCTAAGAGGGTTAGGAGGGCAGTACTTC	CASSLRGLGGQYF
TRBV27	once	-	TRBJ1-1	TGTGCCAGCAGTTTATCAGGGAGCTACACTGAAGCTTTCTTT	CASSLSGSYTEAFF
TRBV5-1	-	TRBD2	TRBJ2-7	TGCGCCAGCAGCCCACACCTAGCGGGAGAATCCTACGAGCAGTACTTC	CASSPHLAGESYEQYF